This T cell receptor beta chain came from a study of cytomegalovirus exposure and HLA in healthy donors. Whole-study context: Prior work identified 117 million unique TCR beta sequences in some 200 million T cells.

General study points: Data from an earlier analysis indicated that most TCR beta V segments were productive either about 87% or about 30% of the time. Under in vitro conditions, a few CMV-associated chains were confirmed as specific for CMV antigens.

PCR was performed using 60 Vbeta and 13 Jbeta primers. Some clones are missing from TCRdb's copy, which holds only in-frame ones; the method was immunoSEQ multiplex PCR. The sample carries over 150,000 clones, 65% to 80% recorded once. A few counts support this clone. Antigen unknown. The trim removed 0 bases at V and 6 bases at J, leaving 8 bases unmatched. The CDR3 spans 15 residues. CDR1 is SGHNT, CDR2 YYREEE, per germline (reference sequence). The sample comprised PBMCs. The chain employs TRBV5-4 and TRBJ2-7, with 8 nucleotides matching TRBD1. The receptor was derived from a woman in her fifties or sixties in good health and CMV-seropositive. CDR3 DNA: TGTGCCAGCAGCTTGGACAGGGGGGCAGGTATCGAGCAGTACTTC. Its protein product is CASSLDRGAGIEQYF.